Below, 13 T cell receptor beta chains from the same sample are listed, as sequenced in a study of shared clonotypes between healthy human individuals. Generated by immunoSEQ multiplex PCR, the TCRdb table keeps only in-frame clones and is missing some. The table lists roughly 2.6 million clones, roughly 92% of them singletons. The source material was naive CD4+ T cells sorted from blood. This sample's subset: CD45RA+ positively selected. The receptor source for this set is a young man in good health.

CDR3 sequence reads: CASSQGVGSVYNEQFF. CDR3 DNA sequence: TGCGCCAGCAGCCAAGGGGTGGGCTCCGTCTACAATGAGCAGTTCTTC. The rearrangement uses TRBV4-3 and TRBJ2-1, with D uncertain. V gave up 1 base and J gave up 3 bases, with 13 bases separating them. The CDR3 covers 16 residues. Germline CDR1 is LGHNA and CDR2 is YSLEER.

CDR3 in amino acids: CATSRMDLTEAFF. CDR3 DNA sequence: TGTGCCACCAGCAGAATGGACCTCACTGAAGCTTTCTTT. This chain links TRBV15 with TRBJ1-1; D uncertain. The CDR3 spans 13 residues. The V end was cut by 2 bases, the J end by 4 bases, with 8 bases between. Germline values: CDR1 LNHNV, CDR2 YYDKDF (reference sequence).

V gene TRBV2 combines with J gene TRBJ2-2; 7 nucleotides align to TRBD1. V trimming: 10 bases; J trimming: 1 base; junction bases outside the gene matches: 6. Germline CDR1 and CDR2: SNHLY and FYNNEI. This CDR3 has 14 amino acids. Written as DNA, the CDR3 is TGTGCCACCACCCGGGACAGGAACACCGGGGAGCTGTTTTTT. This codes for CATTRDRNTGELFF.

The chain links TRBV6-1 to TRBJ1-1, with D perhaps TRBD1 (6 bases). The CDR3 is 13 residues long. Trimming removed 5 bases at V and 4 bases at J, with 11 bases between. Germline-derived CDR1 and CDR2 are MNHNS and SASEGT. For the CDR3, the DNA is TGTGCCAGCAGTACAGGGTGGTCCACTGAAGCTTTCTTT. It specifies CASSTGWSTEAFF.

J is TRBJ1-1 and V is TRBV18; possible D gene TRBD1, 6 bases. Trimming stripped 4 bases from V and 2 bases from J, with 17 bases between. Germline CDR1 is KGHSH and CDR2 is LQKENI. This CDR3 has 16 amino acids. The CDR3 loop is CASSLSQGSSNTEAFF. CDR3 nucleotide sequence: TGTGCCAGCTCACTATCACAGGGATCGAGCAACACTGAAGCTTTCTTT. Drawing the rest from reference TRBV18 and TRBJ1-1, the complete variable domain is NAGVMQNPRHLVRRRGQEARLRCSPMKGHSHVYWYRQLPEEGLKFMVYLQKENIIDESGMPKERFSAEFPKEGPSILRIQQVVRGDSAAYFCASSLSQGSSNTEAFFGQGTRLTVV.

In its sample, this clone was seen once. The CDR3 DNA sequence: TGTGCCAGCAGTTTAGAGCGGGGGGGCTCGCATGAGCAGTTCTTC. It encodes CASSLERGGSHEQFF. V and J are TRBV27 and TRBJ2-1; 10 positions agree with TRBD2. The trim removed 2 bases at V and 8 bases at J, leaving 6 bases unmatched. The CDR3 loop spans 15 amino acids. Germline assignment: CDR1 MNHEY and CDR2 SMNVEV (reference sequence).

This clone came up once. V gene TRBV4-1 combines with J gene TRBJ1-1; 8 positions match TRBD1. Germline lookup yields CDR1 MGHRA and CDR2 YSYEKL. There are 16 residues in the CDR3. The trim removed 1 base at V and 5 bases at J, leaving 9 bases unmatched. CDR3 region: CASSQGSGGAGTEAFF. DNA for the CDR3: TGCGCCAGCAGCCAAGGGTCAGGGGGCGCAGGGACTGAAGCTTTCTTT.

CDR3 protein: CASSLDAGTTYEQYF. CDR3 nucleotides: TGCGCCAGCAGCTTGGATGCAGGGACCACCTACGAGCAGTACTTC. The rearrangement uses TRBV5-1 and TRBJ2-7; D might be TRBD1 or TRBD2, each matching 5 bases. The germline CDR1 and CDR2 sequences are SGHRS and YFSETQ. The CDR3 consists of 15 residues. Trimming cost V 0 bases and J 2 bases, with 12 bases left between them.

Details on this clone: Additional DNA sequences in this sample encode the identical CDR3. This chain uses TRBV19 with TRBJ2-6; tentatively, D is TRBD1 (6 bases). Germline V gene data show CDR1 as LNHDA and CDR2 as SQIVND (reference sequence). Trimming shortened V by 3 bases and J by 0 bases, and 6 bases separated the two germline ends. The CDR3 has 15 residues. This chain's CDR3 is CASSMTGSGANVLTF. The CDR3 region has the DNA TGTGCCAGTAGTATGACAGGCTCTGGGGCCAACGTCCTGACTTTC.

V is TRBV2 and J is TRBJ2-5; 12 bases match TRBD1. Unmatched junction bases numbered 11, after V lost 8 bases and J lost 4 bases. The CDR3 contains 16 residues. CDR1 and CDR2 from the germline V gene are SNHLY and FYNNEI. CDR3 loop: CASHQDGTGGGETQYF. The DNA for the CDR3 is TGTGCCAGCCACCAGGACGGGACAGGGGGCGGAGAGACCCAGTACTTC.

This clone was seen a handful of times. This chain uses TRBV29-1 with TRBJ1-1; D is unclear. Germline V gives CDR1 SQVTM, CDR2 ANQGSEA. The CDR3 totals 13 residues. The V and J ends lost 7 bases and 0 bases respectively, with 12 bases between them. The CDR3 reads CSAEGRMNTEAFF. In DNA, the CDR3 is TGCAGCGCCGAAGGCAGGATGAACACTGAAGCTTTCTTT. The full variable domain, rest sourced from reference TRBV29-1 and TRBJ1-1, is SAVISQKPSRDICQRGTSLTIQCQVDSQVTMMFWYRQQPGQSLTLIATANQGSEATYESGFVIDKFPISRPNLTFSTLTVSNMSPEDSSIYLCSAEGRMNTEAFFGQGTRLTVV.

The chain has TRBV20-1 and TRBJ2-7; D unclear. This CDR3 comprises 11 residues. The germline gives CDR1 DFQATT, CDR2 SNEGSKA (reference sequence). Trimming stripped 3 bases from V and 7 bases from J, with 10 bases between. The CDR3 is CSASIPKEQYF. Here the CDR3 DNA reads TGCAGTGCTAGTATTCCTAAAGAGCAGTACTTC.

The chain recombines TRBV28 with TRBJ2-7; D ambiguous. Germline CDR1 is MDHEN and CDR2 is SYDVKM. The CDR3 is made up of 11 amino acids. Trimming stripped 4 bases from V and 6 bases from J, with 7 bases between. This CDR3 reads CASSSTGEQYF. The DNA for the CDR3 is TGTGCCAGCAGTTCCACTGGCGAGCAGTACTTC.